This is a list of T cell receptor beta chains from one sample in a study of cytomegalovirus exposure and HLA in healthy donors. Libraries were prepared by immunoSEQ multiplex PCR; TCRdb keeps only in-frame clonotypes and omits some of them. This sample has tens of thousands of clones; around three fifths occur once, and the top ten carry roughly a fifth. The specimen was PBMCs. These receptors all stem from a woman aged 50 to 65 in good health and CMV-seropositive. CDR3s leave out the opening cysteine and the closing phenylalanine or tryptophan.

v_call cdr3_aa
TRBV7-3 ASSMGTSGGTDTQY
TRBV30 AWSVPGGRGADSAGELF
TRBV2 ASSEGNRRNTIY
TRBV6-5 ASSYSRWNEKLF
TRBV6-5 ASTLEAVRNSPLH
TRBV28 ASSLSGGAYEQY
TRBV7-2 ASSLDFTDTQY
TRBV28 ASSLGTGENGELF
TRBV6-1 ASSELSGGTEAF
TRBV19 ASARTENLNTEAF
TRBV27 ASILISGTGRTEAF
TRBV27 ASSSGTSEETQY
TRBV19 ASSSGGQVSQPQH
TRBV2 ASSEQGLAGELF
TRBV7-2 ASSPRQGANSPLH
TRBV7-3 ASSLGTGDRETQY
TRBV6-1 ASRQSAQDGYEQY
TRBV15 ATSRATSTEIIQY
TRBV25-1 ASSEVWGATDTQY
TRBV2 ASSSSGGANPVEQY
TRBV28 ASSLVAGGSYEQY
TRBV13 ASSLSSGGRGDTQY
TRBV6-1 ASIRDRDGNTIY
TRBV4-2 ASSQDLRGYGYT
TRBV6-5 ASSYSKSQETQY
TRBV28 ASSLLSGYT
TRBV2 ASRGAGTEAF
TRBV7-8 ASSLTSGGWGIGDEQF
TRBV30 AWSVWAGRSPLH
TRBV19 ASSIRGTNIQY
TRBV7-3 ASSLGVSGGAAETQY
TRBV2 ASTENSNQPQH
TRBV9 ASSGRRTGQPQH
TRBV11-2 ASSLERGLEAF
TRBV19 ASSTGTSGGPKGFQF
TRBV5-1 ASSLSGGGTDTQY